Following are 30 T cell receptor beta chains from one sample sequenced in a study of Graves' ophthalmopathy and Graves' hyperthyroidism. Amplified TCR beta CDR3 regions were obtained using RNA transcripts as template. In the first round, RT-PCR was carried out with HTBI primers, and a multiplex PCR formed the second round. TCRdb redid the calling of the multiplex PCR reads with MiXCR, one entry per CDR3 protein. The sample has 150,000 or so distinct CDR3 sequences; less than 45% are singletons. The sequencing input was peripheral blood. These receptors originate from a woman aged 40 to 49 with Graves' ophthalmopathy.

The sample holds many counts of this clonotype. DNA of the CDR3: TGTGCCAGCAGATATGGACAGGGGGGTCAGCCCCAGCATTTT. As protein: CASRYGQGGQPQHF. J is TRBJ1-5 and V is TRBV12-3 or TRBV12-4; 10 nucleotides align to TRBD1. The CDR3 length is 14 residues. V dropped 6 bases and J dropped 6; count of bases not matched to a gene: 5.

The chain combines TRBV7-3 with TRBJ1-1; D not certain. The CDR3 loop spans 13 amino acids. V was pared by 2 bases and J by 5 bases, with 9 bases between. Germline V gene lookup returns CDR1 SGHTA and CDR2 FQGTGA. Here the CDR3 reads CASSLGPATEAFF. The CDR3 DNA follows: TGTGCCAGCAGCTTAGGGCCGGCAACTGAAGCTTTCTTT.

This clonotype was recorded at least ten times. At one of its ends the junction is not consistent with the germline gene, which may arise from a read error. The chain is built from TRBV7-7 and TRBJ1-2; TRBD1 might be the D (5 bases). In germline, CDR1 is SSHAT, CDR2 FNYEAQ (reference sequence). This CDR3 comprises 15 residues. The CDR3 loop reads CASSLAKAGGYGYTF. The CDR3 DNA sequence: TGTGCTAGCAGCTTAGCAAAAGCGGGGGGCTATGGCTACACCTTC.

This clonotype appeared many times. The genes are TRBV28 and TRBJ2-5; TRBD1 might be the D (5 bases). The CDR3 spans 16 residues. Germline CDR1 MDHEN, CDR2 SYDVKM. V was shortened by 6 bases and J by 0 bases, with 17 bases between the two germline ends. The CDR3, as DNA: TGTGCCAGCAGCCTACTGGGGCAGGGCTACCAAGAGACCCAGTACTTC. Translation: CASSLLGQGYQETQYF.

This clonotype was observed a single time. J is TRBJ2-2 and V is TRBV28; D perhaps matches TRBD2 (5 bases). The CDR3 has 13 residues. V lost 8 bases and J 1 base, leaving 8 bases between the germline ends. The germline V gene has CDR1 MDHEN and CDR2 SYDVKM. CDR3 loop: CASLSGNTGELFF. In DNA form, the CDR3 reads TGTGCCAGCCTAAGCGGGAACACCGGGGAGCTGTTTTTT.

CDR3 residues: CASGKTALQETQYF. The DNA for the CDR3 is TGTGCCAGCGGCAAAACAGCGCTCCAAGAGACCCAGTACTTC. The chain carries TRBV12-3 or TRBV12-4 and TRBJ2-5, with no clear D. There are 14 residues in the CDR3. V was trimmed by 8 bases and J by 1 base, leaving 14 bases between them.

This chain connects TRBV5-1 to TRBJ2-2; D not resolved. Germline-derived CDR1 and CDR2 are SGHRS and YFSETQ. CDR3 length: 15 amino acids. V lost 1 base and J lost 3, with 10 bases in between. CDR3 protein: CASSLTRSDTGELFF. The CDR3 bases are TGCGCCAGCAGCTTGACGAGGTCGGACACCGGGGAGCTGTTTTTT.

The rearrangement links TRBV12-3 or TRBV12-4 to TRBJ2-7; 13 bases line up with TRBD2. V lost 5 bases and J lost 0; bases outside the gene matches: 4. The CDR3 extends over 16 amino acids. The chain's CDR3 is CASSPGLAGASYEQYF. The CDR3 DNA follows: TGTGCCAGCAGTCCCGGACTAGCGGGGGCCTCCTACGAGCAGTACTTC.

This clonotype came up many times. The V and J genes are TRBV9 and TRBJ1-6; TRBD1 agrees at 8 bases. The V and J ends lost 4 bases and 7 bases, in that order; junction bases with no gene match: 4. This CDR3 region has 14 residues. CDR1 and CDR2 (germline): SGDLS, YYNGEE. CDR3 in DNA: TGTGCCAGCAGCCTCCGGACAGGGAATTCACCCCTCCACTTT. This sequence encodes CASSLRTGNSPLHF. The variable domain in full, with the rest retrieved from reference TRBV9 and TRBJ1-6, is DSGVTQTPKHLITATGQRVTLRCSPRSGDLSVYWYQQSLDQGLQFLIQYYNGEERAKGNILERFSAQQFPDLHSELNLSSLELGDSALYFCASSLRTGNSPLHFGNGTRLTVT.

The V call is TRBV30, the J call TRBJ1-5; D not resolved. The CDR3 runs to 13 residues. Germline V CDR1 and CDR2: GTSNPN, SVGIG (reference sequence). Trimming took off 2 bases at V and 4 bases at J, with 9 bases between the two ends. The CDR3 is CAWSRPGNQPQHF. The CDR3 DNA reads as TGTGCCTGGAGTCGCCCTGGTAATCAGCCCCAGCATTTT.

A remark on this clonotype: The junction departs from the called germline gene at one end, perhaps through a read error. This sequence joins TRBV5-4 and TRBJ2-5; the match to TRBD2 covers 8 bases. Germline loops: CDR1 SGHNT, CDR2 YYREEE (reference sequence). This CDR3 is 15 amino acids long. CDR3 in amino acids: CASGFSGGATETQYF. The CDR3 region has the DNA TGTGCCAGCGGCTTCTCGGGGGGGGCCACTGAGACCCAGTACTTC. Using reference TRBV5-4 and TRBJ2-5 for the parts outside the CDR3, the full variable domain is ETGVTQSPTHLIKTRGQQVTLRCSSQSGHNTVSWYQQALGQGPQFIFQYYREEENGRGNFPPRFSGLQFPNYSSELNVNALELDDSALYLCASGFSGGATETQYFGPGTRLLVL.

This clonotype was counted at least ten times. V usage is TRBV28 and J usage is TRBJ2-5, with 8 bases aligning to TRBD1. The length of the CDR3 is 14 residues. V dropped 3 bases and J dropped 5; count of bases not matched to a gene: 5. The V gene's germline CDR1 is MDHEN and CDR2 SYDVKM. This chain's CDR3 is CASSFYRGDETQYF. The CDR3 DNA reads as TGTGCCAGCAGTTTTTACAGGGGGGACGAGACCCAGTACTTC.

This clonotype occurred many times. This chain connects TRBV12-3 or TRBV12-4 to TRBJ1-5; the match to TRBD1 covers 7 bases. The V gene end was trimmed by 7 bases and the J gene end by 6 bases; junction bases not matched to a gene: 12. The CDR3 is made up of 15 amino acids. CDR3 in DNA: TGTGCCAGCAAACGAGGGGGCGCGGGTAGTCAGCCCCAGCATTTT. Translated: CASKRGGAGSQPQHF.

This CDR3 is CASSMDGGGSTQYF. CDR3 DNA sequence: TGTGCCAGCAGCATGGACGGGGGGGGTTCGACCCAGTACTTC. This chain connects TRBV11-2 to TRBJ2-5; 8 nucleotides match TRBD2. J gave up 7 bases and V 5 bases, and 9 bases lay outside the gene matches. This CDR3 has 14 amino acids. The germline CDR1 and CDR2 sequences are SGHAT and FQNNGV.

This clonotype was detected ten times or more. This chain uses TRBV24-1 with TRBJ2-2; D might be TRBD2 (5 bases). The germline V gene has CDR1 KGHDR and CDR2 SFDVKD. The CDR3 is made up of 13 amino acids. Trimming took off 8 bases at V and 0 bases at J, with 6 bases between the two ends. The CDR3 region has the DNA TGTGCCACCACGGGGTCGAACACCGGGGAGCTGTTTTTT. Its protein is CATTGSNTGELFF.

V is TRBV7-2 and J is TRBJ1-2, with a tentative D call TRBD1 (5 bases). Germline CDR1 SGHTA, CDR2 FQGNSA. The CDR3 length is 14 residues. Trimming took off 2 bases at V and 5 bases at J, with 12 bases between the two ends. The CDR3 loop is CASSLSQGGYGYTF. DNA of the CDR3: TGTGCCAGCAGCTTATCCCAGGGAGGGTATGGCTACACCTTC. Full variable domain (outside the CDR3, taken from reference TRBV7-2 and TRBJ1-2): GAGVSQSPSNKVTEKGKDVELRCDPISGHTALYWYRQSLGQGLEFLIYFQGNSAPDKSGLPSDRFSAERTGGSVSTLTIQRTQQEDSAVYLCASSLSQGGYGYTFGSGTRLTVV.

Ten or more counts support this clonotype. V gene TRBV4-1 combines with J gene TRBJ1-1; D possibly corresponds to TRBD1 (6 bases). V lost 1 base and J 6 bases, leaving 15 bases between the germline ends. CDR3 length: 15 amino acids. CDR1 MGHRA and CDR2 YSYEKL come from the germline V gene. The CDR3 reads CASSQVWEGVSEAFF. The CDR3 DNA follows: TGCGCCAGCAGCCAAGTTTGGGAGGGGGTCTCTGAAGCTTTCTTT.

The rearrangement links TRBV6-1 to TRBJ1-1; possible D gene TRBD1, 5 bases. Germline assignment: CDR1 MNHNS and CDR2 SASEGT. The V and J ends lost 2 bases and 3 bases respectively, with 16 bases between them. The CDR3 has 16 amino acids. Here the CDR3 reads CASSENNRGLHTEAFF. The CDR3 DNA follows: TGTGCCAGCAGTGAAAATAACCGGGGCTTGCACACTGAAGCTTTCTTT.

This clonotype was detected ten times or more. This sequence joins TRBV12-3 or TRBV12-4 and TRBJ2-7; the match to TRBD2 covers 8 bases. The CDR3 sequence is 14 residues long. V was pared by 6 bases and J by 1 base, with 5 bases of the junction left unmatched. CDR3 coding DNA: TGTGCCAGCAGACCGGGAGGGGGATCCTACGAGCAGTACTTC. Protein product: CASRPGGGSYEQYF.

The count of this clonotype is one. The genes are TRBV6-5 and TRBJ1-3; 8 nucleotides match TRBD1. This CDR3 has 15 residues. The V gene end was trimmed by 1 base and the J gene end by 6 bases; junction bases not matched to a gene: 5. Germline V gives CDR1 MNHEY, CDR2 SVGAGI. This CDR3 reads CASSYWQGAVNTIYF. CDR3 nucleotides: TGTGCCAGCAGTTACTGGCAGGGGGCTGTAAACACCATATATTTT.

This clonotype was observed at least ten times. One junction end does not reproduce the germline sequence, and a read error may be involved. This chain joins TRBV6-1 and TRBJ1-5; D ambiguous. CDR3 length equals 15 residues. Looked up from germline, CDR1 is MNHNS and CDR2 is SASEGT. The CDR3 sequence: CASREGNSLNQPQHF. The CDR3 coding sequence is TGTGCCAGCAGGGAAGGTAACAGCTTGAATCAGCCCCAGCATTTT.

This clonotype was recorded at least ten times. This chain joins TRBV19 and TRBJ2-7; perhaps TRBD1 as D (6 bases). The CDR3 extends over 16 amino acids. Germline CDR1 and CDR2: LNHDA and SQIVND (reference sequence). The V gene lost 3 bases and the J gene lost 2 bases, with 17 bases spanning the gap. CDR3 loop: CASSIPSTGGAYEQYF. In nucleotides, the CDR3 is TGTGCCAGTAGTATCCCTTCGACAGGAGGCGCCTACGAGCAGTACTTC. The complete variable domain, with remaining parts taken from reference TRBV19 and TRBJ2-7, reads DGGITQSPKYLFRKEGQNVTLSCEQNLNHDAMYWYRQDPGQGLRLIYYSQIVNDFQKGDIAEGYSVSREKKESFPLTVTSAQKNPTAFYLCASSIPSTGGAYEQYFGPGTRLTVT.

This clonotype has at least ten counts. The V gene is TRBV12-3 or TRBV12-4, the J gene TRBJ1-3, with 7 positions matching TRBD1. V was pared by 10 bases and J by 9 bases, with 12 bases of the junction left unmatched. The CDR3 contains 13 residues. The CDR3 loop reads CAITQGTLGTIYF. The CDR3 nucleotides are TGTGCCATCACACAGGGGACTCTAGGCACCATATATTTT.

This clonotype was counted many times. DNA of the CDR3: TGTGCCAGCAGTTTTGGGAGAGACGAGCAGTACTTC. Amino acid sequence: CASSFGRDEQYF. The J gene is TRBJ2-7, the V gene TRBV28; the D gene is possibly TRBD2 (5 bases). The CDR3 consists of 12 residues. Per the germline V gene, CDR1 is MDHEN and CDR2 is SYDVKM. V lost 3 bases and J lost 5, with 8 bases in between. Full variable domain (missing parts from reference TRBV28 and TRBJ2-7): DVKVTQSSRYLVKRTGEKVFLECVQDMDHENMFWYRQDPGLGLRLIYFSYDVKMKEKGDIPEGYSVSREKKERFSLILESASTNQTSMYLCASSFGRDEQYFGPGTRLTVT.

A note on this clonotype: One junction end disagrees with the germline gene, perhaps due to a read error. The rearrangement joins TRBV6-1 to TRBJ1-2; D not resolved. CDR1 MNHNS and CDR2 SASEGT come from the germline V gene. This CDR3 region has 13 residues. CDR3: CASRSRLNYGCTF. CDR3 bases: TGTGCCAGCAGATCACGGCTGAACTATGGCTGCACCTTC.

The chain couples TRBV27 to TRBJ1-2; 10 nucleotides agree with TRBD1. CDR1 and CDR2 from the germline V gene are MNHEY and SMNVEV (reference sequence). Trimming at V came to 10 bases and at J to 6 bases, leaving 8 bases not matched to a gene. The CDR3 is 13 amino acids. For the CDR3, the DNA is TGTGCCAACCCGGACAGGGGGAACCATGGCTACACCTTC. This codes for CANPDRGNHGYTF.

This clonotype was seen repeatedly, ten times or more. The chain carries TRBV28 and TRBJ1-5; a possible D gene is TRBD1 (5 bases). Trimming cost V 2 bases and J 3 bases, with 8 bases left between them. This CDR3 region has 14 residues. Germline V gene data show CDR1 as MDHEN and CDR2 as SYDVKM. CDR3 coding DNA: TGTGCCAGCAGTTTACCAGGGAACAATCAGCCCCAGCATTTT. Its protein product is CASSLPGNNQPQHF.

The genes are TRBV5-1 and TRBJ1-2; no clear D. V was clipped by 0 bases and J by 0 bases, with 9 bases between them. The CDR3 extends over 15 amino acids. CDR1 SGHRS and CDR2 YFSETQ come from the germline V gene. In DNA, the CDR3 is TGCGCCAGCAGCTTGGTGCCAGGATCTAACTATGGCTACACCTTC. Amino acids: CASSLVPGSNYGYTF.

This clonotype was detected many times. This chain joins TRBV11-1 and TRBJ2-7; TRBD1 or TRBD2 may be the D gene (6 bases each). Germline V lookup: CDR1 SGHAT, CDR2 FQDESV (reference sequence). CDR3 length: 16 amino acids. The V and J ends lost 4 bases and 0 bases respectively, with 16 bases between them. DNA for the CDR3: TGTGCCAGCAGCTGGATGGTAGGGGGGCACTCCTACGAGCAGTACTTC. Residues: CASSWMVGGHSYEQYF.

The chain is built from TRBV7-2 and TRBJ2-5, with TRBD2 matching over 9 bases. Germline loops: CDR1 SGHTA, CDR2 FQGNSA. The CDR3 has 13 amino acids. Losses at the gene ends were 5 bases for V and 5 bases for J; bases not matched to a gene: 3. The CDR3 DNA follows: TGTGCCAGCAGCGTAACTAGCGGGGAGACCCAGTACTTC. Residues: CASSVTSGETQYF.